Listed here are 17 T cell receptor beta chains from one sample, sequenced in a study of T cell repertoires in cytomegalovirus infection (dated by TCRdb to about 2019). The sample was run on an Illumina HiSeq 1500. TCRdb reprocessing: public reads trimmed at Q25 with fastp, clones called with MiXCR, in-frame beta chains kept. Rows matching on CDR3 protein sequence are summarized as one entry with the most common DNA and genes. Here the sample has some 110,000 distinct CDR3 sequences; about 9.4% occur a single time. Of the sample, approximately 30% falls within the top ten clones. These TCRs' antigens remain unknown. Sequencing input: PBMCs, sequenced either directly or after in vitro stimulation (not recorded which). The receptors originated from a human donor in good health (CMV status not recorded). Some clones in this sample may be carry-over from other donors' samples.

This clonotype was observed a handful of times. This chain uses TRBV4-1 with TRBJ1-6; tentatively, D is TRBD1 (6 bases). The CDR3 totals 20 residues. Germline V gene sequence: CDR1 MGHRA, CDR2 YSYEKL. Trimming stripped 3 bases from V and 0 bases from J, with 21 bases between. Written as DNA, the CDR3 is TGCGCCAGCAGCCAGATTCCGGGACATACTAAGAGCTCCTATAATTCACCCCTCCACTTT. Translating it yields CASSQIPGHTKSSYNSPLHF.

The CDR3 nucleotides read TGTGCCAGCAACGGCGGGAGGGCCGTCTCAGATACGCAGTATTTT. Protein sequence: CASNGGRAVSDTQYF. The chain is built from TRBV28 and TRBJ2-3; 9 positions match TRBD2. The CDR3 covers 15 residues. Germline values: CDR1 MDHEN, CDR2 SYDVKM. V lost 7 bases and J lost 4; bases outside the gene matches: 9.

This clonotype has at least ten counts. The CDR3 is CASSPYESESDTQYF. CDR3 in DNA: TGTGCCAGCAGTCCGTATGAGTCTGAGTCAGATACGCAGTATTTT. V is TRBV12-3 or TRBV12-4 and J is TRBJ2-3; D gene uncertain. This CDR3 spans 15 amino acids. V shed 5 bases and J shed 4 bases, with 16 bases lying between them.

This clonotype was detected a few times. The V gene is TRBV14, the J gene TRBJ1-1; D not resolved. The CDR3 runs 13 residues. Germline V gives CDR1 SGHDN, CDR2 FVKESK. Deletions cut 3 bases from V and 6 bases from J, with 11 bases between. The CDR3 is CASSHLTPPEAFF. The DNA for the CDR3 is TGTGCCAGCAGCCACCTAACCCCCCCTGAAGCTTTCTTT.

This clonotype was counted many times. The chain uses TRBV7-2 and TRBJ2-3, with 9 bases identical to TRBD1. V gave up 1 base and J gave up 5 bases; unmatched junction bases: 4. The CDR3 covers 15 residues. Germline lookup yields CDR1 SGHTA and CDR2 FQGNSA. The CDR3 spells CASSLGTGVGDTQYF. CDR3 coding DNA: TGTGCCAGCAGCTTAGGGACAGGGGTAGGAGATACGCAGTATTTT.

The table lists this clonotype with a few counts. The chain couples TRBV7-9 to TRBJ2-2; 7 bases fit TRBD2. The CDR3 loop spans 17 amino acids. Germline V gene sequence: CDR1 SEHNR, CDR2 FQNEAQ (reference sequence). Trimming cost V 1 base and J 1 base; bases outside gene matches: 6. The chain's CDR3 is CASSLGLSGLNTGELFF. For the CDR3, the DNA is TGTGCCAGCAGCTTAGGCCTTAGCGGGTTGAACACCGGGGAGCTGTTTTTT.

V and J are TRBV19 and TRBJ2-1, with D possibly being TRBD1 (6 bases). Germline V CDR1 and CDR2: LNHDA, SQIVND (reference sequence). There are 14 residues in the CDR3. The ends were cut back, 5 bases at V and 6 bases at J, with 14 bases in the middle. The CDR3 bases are TGTGCCAGTAGTGCCTACAGGGTGGGCAATGAGCAGTTCTTC. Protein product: CASSAYRVGNEQFF.

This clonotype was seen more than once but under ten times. The CDR3, as DNA: TGTGCCATCCACAGGGACTACTACAATGAGCAGTTCTTC. Translation gives CAIHRDYYNEQFF. The chain carries TRBV12-3 or TRBV12-4 and TRBJ2-1; D may be TRBD2 (7 bases). V lost 10 bases and J 3 bases, leaving 13 bases between the germline ends. The CDR3 sequence is 13 residues long.

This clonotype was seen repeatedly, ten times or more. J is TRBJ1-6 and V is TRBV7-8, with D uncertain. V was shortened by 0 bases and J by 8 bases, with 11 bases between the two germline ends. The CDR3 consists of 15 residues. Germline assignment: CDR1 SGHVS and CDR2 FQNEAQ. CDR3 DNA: TGTGCCAGCAGCTTAGCATCCGGGGTGCATTCACCCCTCCACTTT. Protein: CASSLASGVHSPLHF.

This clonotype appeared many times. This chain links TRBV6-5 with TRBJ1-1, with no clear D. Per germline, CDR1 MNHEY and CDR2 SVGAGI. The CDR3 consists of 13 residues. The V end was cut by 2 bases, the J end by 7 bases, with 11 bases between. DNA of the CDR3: TGTGCCAGCAGTTACGGGGTTAACGGTGAAGCTTTCTTT. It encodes CASSYGVNGEAFF.

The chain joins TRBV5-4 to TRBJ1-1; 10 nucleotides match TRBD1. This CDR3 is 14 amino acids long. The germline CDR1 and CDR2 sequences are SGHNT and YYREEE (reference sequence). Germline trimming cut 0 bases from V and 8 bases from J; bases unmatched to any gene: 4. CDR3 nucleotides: TGTGCCAGCAGCTTGGTCGGGACAGGGGCGGAAGCTTTCTTT. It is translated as CASSLVGTGAEAFF.

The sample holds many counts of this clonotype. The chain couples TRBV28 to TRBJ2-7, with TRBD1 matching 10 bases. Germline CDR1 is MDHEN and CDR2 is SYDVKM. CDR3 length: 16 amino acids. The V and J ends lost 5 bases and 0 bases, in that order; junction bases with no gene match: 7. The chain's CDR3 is CASSTPGQGSSYEQYF. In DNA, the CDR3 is TGTGCCAGCAGTACGCCGGGACAGGGGAGCTCCTACGAGCAGTACTTC.

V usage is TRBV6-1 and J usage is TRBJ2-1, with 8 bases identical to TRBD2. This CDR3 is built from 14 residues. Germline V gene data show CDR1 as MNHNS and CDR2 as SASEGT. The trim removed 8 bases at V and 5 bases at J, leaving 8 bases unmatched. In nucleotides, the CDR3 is TGTGCCAGCGGTAGCGGGACCACTGACAATGAGCAGTTCTTC. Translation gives CASGSGTTDNEQFF.

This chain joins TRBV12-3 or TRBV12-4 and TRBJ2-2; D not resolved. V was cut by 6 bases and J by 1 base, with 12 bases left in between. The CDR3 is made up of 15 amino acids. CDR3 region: CASRPRTVNTGELFF. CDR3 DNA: TGTGCCAGCAGACCTCGGACGGTGAACACCGGGGAGCTGTTTTTT.

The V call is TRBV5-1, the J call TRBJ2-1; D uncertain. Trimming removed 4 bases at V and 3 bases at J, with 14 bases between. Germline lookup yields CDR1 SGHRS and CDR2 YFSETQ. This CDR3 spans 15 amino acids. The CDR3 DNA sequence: TGCGCCAGCAGCCCCTATACGGGCAGCTACAATGAGCAGTTCTTC. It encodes CASSPYTGSYNEQFF.

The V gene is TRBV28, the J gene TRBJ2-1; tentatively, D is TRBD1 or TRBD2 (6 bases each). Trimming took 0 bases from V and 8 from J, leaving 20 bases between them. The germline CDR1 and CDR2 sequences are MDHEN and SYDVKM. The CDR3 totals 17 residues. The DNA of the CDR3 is TGTGCCAGCAGTTTATGTGGGTTAGCCCGTAGGGGGGATGAGCAGTTCTTC. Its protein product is CASSLCGLARRGDEQFF.

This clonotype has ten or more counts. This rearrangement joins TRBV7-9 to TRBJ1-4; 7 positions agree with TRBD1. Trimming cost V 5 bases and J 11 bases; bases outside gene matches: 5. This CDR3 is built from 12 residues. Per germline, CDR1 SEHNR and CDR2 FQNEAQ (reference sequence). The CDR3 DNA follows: TGTGCCAGCAGCCCCTCGACAGGGAAACTGTTTTTT. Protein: CASSPSTGKLFF.